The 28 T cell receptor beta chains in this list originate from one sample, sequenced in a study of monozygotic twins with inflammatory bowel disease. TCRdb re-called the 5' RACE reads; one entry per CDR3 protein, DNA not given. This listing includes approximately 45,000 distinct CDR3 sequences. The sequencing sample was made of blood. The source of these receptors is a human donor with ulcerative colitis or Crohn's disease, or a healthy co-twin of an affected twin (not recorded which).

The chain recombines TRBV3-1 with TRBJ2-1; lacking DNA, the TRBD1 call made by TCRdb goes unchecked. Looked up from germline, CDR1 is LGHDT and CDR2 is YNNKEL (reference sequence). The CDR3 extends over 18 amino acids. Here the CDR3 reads CASSHRPTGSGSYNEQFF.

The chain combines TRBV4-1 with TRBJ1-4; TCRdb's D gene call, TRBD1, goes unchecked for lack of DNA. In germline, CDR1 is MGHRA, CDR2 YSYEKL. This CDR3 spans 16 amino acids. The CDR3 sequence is CASSQDGGAGDRKLFF.

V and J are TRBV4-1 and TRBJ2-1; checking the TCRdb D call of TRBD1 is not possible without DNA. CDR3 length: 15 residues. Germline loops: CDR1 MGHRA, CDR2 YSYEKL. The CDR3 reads CASSQGGRWGNEQFF.

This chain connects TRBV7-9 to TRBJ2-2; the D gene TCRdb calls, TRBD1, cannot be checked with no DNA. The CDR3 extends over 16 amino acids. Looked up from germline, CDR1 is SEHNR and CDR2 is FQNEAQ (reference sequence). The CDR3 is CASSGGPYAATGELFF.

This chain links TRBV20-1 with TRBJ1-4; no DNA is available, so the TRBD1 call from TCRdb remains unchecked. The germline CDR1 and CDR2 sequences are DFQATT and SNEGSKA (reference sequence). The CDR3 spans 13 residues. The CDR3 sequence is CSAPGSDNEKLFF.

CDR3 region: CAWSSTGELFF. This chain connects TRBV30 to TRBJ2-2. The CDR3 has 11 residues. Germline V gene sequence: CDR1 GTSNPN, CDR2 SVGIG (reference sequence).

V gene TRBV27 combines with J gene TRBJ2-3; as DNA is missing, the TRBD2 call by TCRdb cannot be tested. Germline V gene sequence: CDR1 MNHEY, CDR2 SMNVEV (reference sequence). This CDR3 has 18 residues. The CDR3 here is CASSFRTSGSSRADTQYF.

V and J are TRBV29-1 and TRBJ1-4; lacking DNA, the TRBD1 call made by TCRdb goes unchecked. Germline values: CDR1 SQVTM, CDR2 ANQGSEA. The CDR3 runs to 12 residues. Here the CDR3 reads CSGVDSNEKLFF.

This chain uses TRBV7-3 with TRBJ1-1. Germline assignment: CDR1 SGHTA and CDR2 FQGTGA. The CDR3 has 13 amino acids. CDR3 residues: CASRLTRNTEAFF.

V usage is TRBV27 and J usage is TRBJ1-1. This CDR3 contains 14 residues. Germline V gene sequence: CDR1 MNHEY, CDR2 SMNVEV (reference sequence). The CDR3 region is CASSPIERNTEAFF.

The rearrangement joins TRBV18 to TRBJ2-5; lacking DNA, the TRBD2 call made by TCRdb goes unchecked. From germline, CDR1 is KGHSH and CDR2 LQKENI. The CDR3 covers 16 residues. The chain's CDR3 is CASSPPNRRQGETQYF.

CDR3 sequence: CASRLGTGRPETEKLFF. This chain joins TRBV7-2 and TRBJ1-4; the D gene TCRdb calls, TRBD1, cannot be checked with no DNA. The germline gives CDR1 SGHTA, CDR2 FQGNSA. CDR3 length: 17 residues.

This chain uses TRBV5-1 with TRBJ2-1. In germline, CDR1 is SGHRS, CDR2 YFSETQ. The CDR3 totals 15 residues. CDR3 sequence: CASSSGFSSYNEQFF.

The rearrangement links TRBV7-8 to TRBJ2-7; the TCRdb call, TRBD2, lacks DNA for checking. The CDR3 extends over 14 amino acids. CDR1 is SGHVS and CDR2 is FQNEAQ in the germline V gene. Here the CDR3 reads CASSLIRSSGVEYF.

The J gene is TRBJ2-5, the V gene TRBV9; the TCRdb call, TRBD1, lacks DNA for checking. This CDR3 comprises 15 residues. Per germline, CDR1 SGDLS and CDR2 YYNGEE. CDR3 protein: CASSVDRGQQETQYF.

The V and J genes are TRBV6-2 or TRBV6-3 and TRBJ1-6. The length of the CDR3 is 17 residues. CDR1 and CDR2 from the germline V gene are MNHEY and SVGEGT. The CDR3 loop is CASSSGQPEIWDSPLHF.

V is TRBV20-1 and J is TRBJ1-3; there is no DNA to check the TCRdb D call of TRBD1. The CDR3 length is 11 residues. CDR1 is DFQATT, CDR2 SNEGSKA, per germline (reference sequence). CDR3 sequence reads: CSATRGNTIYF.

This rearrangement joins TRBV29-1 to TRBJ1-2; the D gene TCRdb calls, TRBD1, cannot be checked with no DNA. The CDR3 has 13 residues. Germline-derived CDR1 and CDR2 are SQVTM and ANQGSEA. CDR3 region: CSVGVGQNYGYTF.

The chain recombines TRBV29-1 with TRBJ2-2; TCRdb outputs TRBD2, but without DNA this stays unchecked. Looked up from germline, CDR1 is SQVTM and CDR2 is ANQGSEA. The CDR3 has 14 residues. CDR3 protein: CSVRRERKSGELFF.

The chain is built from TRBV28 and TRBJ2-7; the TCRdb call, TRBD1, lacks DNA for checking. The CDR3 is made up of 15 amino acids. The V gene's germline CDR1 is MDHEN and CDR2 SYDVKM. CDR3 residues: CASSLPGTRQYEQYF.

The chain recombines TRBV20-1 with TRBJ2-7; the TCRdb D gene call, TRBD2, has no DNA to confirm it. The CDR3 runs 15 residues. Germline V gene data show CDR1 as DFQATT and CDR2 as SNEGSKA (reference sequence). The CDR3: CSARRSALRRGEQYF.

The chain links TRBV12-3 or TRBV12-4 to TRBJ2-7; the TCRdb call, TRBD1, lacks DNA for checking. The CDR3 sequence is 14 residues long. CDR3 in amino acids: CASSSDRDRYEQYF.

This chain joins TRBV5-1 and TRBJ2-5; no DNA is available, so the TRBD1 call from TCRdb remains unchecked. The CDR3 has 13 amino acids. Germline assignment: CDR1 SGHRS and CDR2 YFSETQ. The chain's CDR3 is CASTRGGTETQYF.

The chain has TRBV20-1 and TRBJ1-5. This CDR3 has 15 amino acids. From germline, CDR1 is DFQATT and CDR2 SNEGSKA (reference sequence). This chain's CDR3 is CSARDQSAGGQPQHF.

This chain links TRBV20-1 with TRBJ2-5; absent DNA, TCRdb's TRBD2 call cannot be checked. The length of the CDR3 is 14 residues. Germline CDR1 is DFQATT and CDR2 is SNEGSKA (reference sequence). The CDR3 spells CSALYSGRGETQYF.

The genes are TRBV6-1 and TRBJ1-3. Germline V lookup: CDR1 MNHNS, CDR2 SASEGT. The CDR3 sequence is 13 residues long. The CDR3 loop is CASRQSSGNTIYF.

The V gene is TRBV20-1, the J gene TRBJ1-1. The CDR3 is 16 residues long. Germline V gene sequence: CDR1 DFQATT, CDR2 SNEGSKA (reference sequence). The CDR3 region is CSARDVTHPMNTEAFF.

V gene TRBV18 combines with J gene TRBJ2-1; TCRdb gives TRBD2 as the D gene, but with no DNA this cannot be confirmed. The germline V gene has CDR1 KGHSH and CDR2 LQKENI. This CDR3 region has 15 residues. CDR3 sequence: CASSRDYSSYNEQFF.